This passage covers 3 T cell receptor beta chains from one sample sequenced in a study of OX40 agonist ivuxolimab in advanced cancers. The method was immunoSEQ multiplex PCR; TCRdb's version includes in-frame clones alone and lacks a portion of them. Among some 100,000 clones listed, around 80% were seen once. This specimen was CD4+ or CD8+ T cells sorted from blood, taken in a trial of the OX40 agonist ivuxolimab. Every receptor here comes from an adult with an advanced solid tumor such as melanoma, head and neck, liver or kidney cancer.

V gene TRBV7-2 combines with J gene TRBJ1-3; 8 bases match TRBD1. After removal of 5 bases from V and 0 bases from J, the junction contained 6 bases not matched to a gene. Germline-derived CDR1 and CDR2 are SGHTA and FQGNSA. The CDR3 is 16 residues long. The CDR3 loop is CASSRGQVTSGNTIYF. CDR3 nucleotide sequence: TGTGCCAGCAGCCGGGGACAGGTGACCTCTGGAAACACCATATATTTT. Drawing the rest from reference TRBV7-2 and TRBJ1-3, the complete variable domain is GAGVSQSPSNKVTEKGKDVELRCDPISGHTALYWYRQSLGQGLEFLIYFQGNSAPDKSGLPSDRFSAERTGGSVSTLTIQRTQQEDSAVYLCASSRGQVTSGNTIYFGEGSWLTVV.

For the CDR3, the DNA is TGCGCCAGCAGCTTGACGGGGCGTGACATTCAGTACTTC. Translation gives CASSLTGRDIQYF. The chain links TRBV5-1 to TRBJ2-4; TRBD1 or TRBD2 may be the D gene (5 bases each). V was clipped by 1 base and J by 8 bases, with 10 bases between them. CDR1 SGHRS and CDR2 YFSETQ come from the germline V gene. The length of the CDR3 is 13 residues.

Note on this clone: Other DNA sequences of this sample code for an identical CDR3. The gene calls are TRBV5-8 and TRBJ2-6; D is possibly TRBD1 (5 bases). The CDR3 contains 15 residues. Trimming cost V 3 bases and J 1 base, with 8 bases left between them. Germline CDR1 is SGHTS and CDR2 is YDEGEE. The CDR3 region has the DNA TGTGCCAGCAGCTCTCAGGGATCTGGGGCCAACGTCCTGACTTTC. Its translation: CASSSQGSGANVLTF.